This TCR beta chain was retrieved from a study of cytomegalovirus exposure and HLA in healthy donors. PCR primers comprised 60 Vbeta and 13 Jbeta primers. Source study methods: A follow-up analysis tallied some 80 million unique TCR beta chains, roughly 10 million shared. Some clones are missing from TCRdb's copy, which holds only in-frame ones; the method was immunoSEQ multiplex PCR. That table furnishes V, J and clone size, whereas the DNA furnished D and trimming. Here the sample spans 64,000 or so clones, roughly 85% being singletons. V shed 2 bases, J shed 1 base, and the junction held 18 bases outside the gene matches. The CDR3 has 22 amino acids. CDR1 is LGHNA, CDR2 YSLEER, per germline.

What was sequenced was PBMCs. The receptor comes from a female donor in good health and CMV-seronegative. V and J are TRBV4-3 and TRBJ2-6, with 9 bases lining up with TRBD1. CDR3: CASSQPFTFRDRDKSGANVLTF. Here the CDR3 DNA reads TGCGCCAGCAGCCAACCTTTTACCTTTCGGGACAGGGATAAATCTGGGGCCAACGTCCTGACTTTC.